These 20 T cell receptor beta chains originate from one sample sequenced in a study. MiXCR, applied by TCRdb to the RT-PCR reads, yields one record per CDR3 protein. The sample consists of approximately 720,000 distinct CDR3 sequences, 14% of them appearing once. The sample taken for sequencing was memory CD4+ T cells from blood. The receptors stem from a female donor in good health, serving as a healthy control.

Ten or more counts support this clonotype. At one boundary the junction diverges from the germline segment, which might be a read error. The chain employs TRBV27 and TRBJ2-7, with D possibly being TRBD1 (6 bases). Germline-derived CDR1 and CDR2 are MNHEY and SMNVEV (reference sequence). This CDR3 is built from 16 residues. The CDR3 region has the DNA TGTGCCAGCAGTTTATTGGGGGCACCGGCGTTTCGGACGGTAGGCTTC. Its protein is CASSLLGAPAFRTVGF.

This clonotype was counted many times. The CDR3 DNA sequence: TGTGCCAGCACCACTGACAGACCCTACGAGCAGTACTTC. Amino acid sequence: CASTTDRPYEQYF. V gene TRBV7-8 combines with J gene TRBJ2-7; D possibly corresponds to TRBD1 (5 bases). The V end lost 7 bases, the J end lost 2 bases, and 12 bases lay between the germline ends. Germline V gene lookup returns CDR1 SGHVS and CDR2 FQNEAQ. This CDR3 has 13 residues.

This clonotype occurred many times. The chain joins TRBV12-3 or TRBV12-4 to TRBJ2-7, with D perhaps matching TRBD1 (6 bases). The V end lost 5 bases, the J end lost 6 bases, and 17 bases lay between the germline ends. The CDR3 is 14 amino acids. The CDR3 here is CASSLQGKGGEQYF. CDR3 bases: TGTGCCAGCAGTCTACAGGGTAAGGGTGGCGAGCAGTACTTC.

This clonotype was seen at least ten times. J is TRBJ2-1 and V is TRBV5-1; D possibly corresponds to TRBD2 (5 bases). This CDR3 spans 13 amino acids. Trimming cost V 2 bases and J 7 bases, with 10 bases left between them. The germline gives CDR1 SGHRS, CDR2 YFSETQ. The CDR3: CASSLDSANEQFF. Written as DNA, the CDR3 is TGCGCCAGCAGCTTAGATAGCGCGAATGAGCAGTTCTTC.

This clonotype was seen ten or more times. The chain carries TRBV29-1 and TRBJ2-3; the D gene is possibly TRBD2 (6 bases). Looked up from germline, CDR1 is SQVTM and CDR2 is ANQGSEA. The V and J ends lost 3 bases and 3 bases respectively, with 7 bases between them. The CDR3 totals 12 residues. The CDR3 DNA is TGCAGCGTTGACGGGGGAACAGATACGCAGTATTTT. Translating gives CSVDGGTDTQYF.

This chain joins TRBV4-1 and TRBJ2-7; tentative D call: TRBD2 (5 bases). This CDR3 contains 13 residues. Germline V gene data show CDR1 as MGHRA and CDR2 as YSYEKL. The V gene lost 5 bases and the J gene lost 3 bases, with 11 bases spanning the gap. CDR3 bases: TGCGCCAGCAGCAAAATACGGGACTACGAGCAGTACTTC. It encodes CASSKIRDYEQYF.

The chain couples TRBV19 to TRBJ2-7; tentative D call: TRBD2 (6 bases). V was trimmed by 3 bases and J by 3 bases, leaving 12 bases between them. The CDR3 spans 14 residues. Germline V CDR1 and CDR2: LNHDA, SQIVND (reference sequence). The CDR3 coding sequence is TGTGCCAGTAGTATGTGGGGGGAAGGCTACGAGCAGTACTTC. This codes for CASSMWGEGYEQYF. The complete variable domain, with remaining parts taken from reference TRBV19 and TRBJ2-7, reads DGGITQSPKYLFRKEGQNVTLSCEQNLNHDAMYWYRQDPGQGLRLIYYSQIVNDFQKGDIAEGYSVSREKKESFPLTVTSAQKNPTAFYLCASSMWGEGYEQYFGPGTRLTVT.

The DNA for the CDR3 is TGTGCCAGCACCTGGCTAGCGGGGGGCGAGCAGTACTTC. This translates into CASTWLAGGEQYF. The chain is built from TRBV12-3 or TRBV12-4 and TRBJ2-7, with TRBD2 identical over 11 bases. The CDR3 has 13 residues. V shed 7 bases and J 6 bases; nucleotides not matched to a gene: 5.

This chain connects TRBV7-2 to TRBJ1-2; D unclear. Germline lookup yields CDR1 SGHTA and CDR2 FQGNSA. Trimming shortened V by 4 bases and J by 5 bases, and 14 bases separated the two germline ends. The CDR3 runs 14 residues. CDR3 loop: CASSSGPSAYGYTF. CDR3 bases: TGTGCCAGCAGCTCCGGGCCCTCCGCGTATGGCTACACCTTC.

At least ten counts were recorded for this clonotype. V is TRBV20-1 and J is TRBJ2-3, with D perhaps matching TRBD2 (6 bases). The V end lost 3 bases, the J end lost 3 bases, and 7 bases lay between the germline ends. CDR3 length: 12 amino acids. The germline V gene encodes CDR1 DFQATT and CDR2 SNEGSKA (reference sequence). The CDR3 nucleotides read TGCAGTGCTAGTCGGGGGACAGATACGCAGTATTTT. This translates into CSASRGTDTQYF.

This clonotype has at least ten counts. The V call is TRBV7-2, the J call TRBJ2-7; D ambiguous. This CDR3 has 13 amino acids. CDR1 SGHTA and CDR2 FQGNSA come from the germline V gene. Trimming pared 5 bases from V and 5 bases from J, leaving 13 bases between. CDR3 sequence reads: CASSLRVRDEQYF. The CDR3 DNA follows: TGTGCCAGCAGCCTCAGAGTGCGCGACGAGCAGTACTTC. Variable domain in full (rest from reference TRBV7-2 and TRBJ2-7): GAGVSQSPSNKVTEKGKDVELRCDPISGHTALYWYRQSLGQGLEFLIYFQGNSAPDKSGLPSDRFSAERTGGSVSTLTIQRTQQEDSAVYLCASSLRVRDEQYFGPGTRLTVT.

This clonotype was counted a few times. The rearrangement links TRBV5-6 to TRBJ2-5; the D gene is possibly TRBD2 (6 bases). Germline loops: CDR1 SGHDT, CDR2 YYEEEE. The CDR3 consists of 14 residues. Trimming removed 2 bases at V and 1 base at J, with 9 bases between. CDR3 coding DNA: TGTGCCAGCAGCTTCCGGGGGATCCAAGAGACCCAGTACTTC. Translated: CASSFRGIQETQYF.

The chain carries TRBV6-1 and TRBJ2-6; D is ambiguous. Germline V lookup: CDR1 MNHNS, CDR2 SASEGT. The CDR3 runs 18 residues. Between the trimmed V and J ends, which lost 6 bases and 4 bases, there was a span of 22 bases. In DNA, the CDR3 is TGTGCCAGCAGGCCGGACCCCGGAACTCGGCAGGGGGCCAACGTCCTGACTTTC. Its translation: CASRPDPGTRQGANVLTF.

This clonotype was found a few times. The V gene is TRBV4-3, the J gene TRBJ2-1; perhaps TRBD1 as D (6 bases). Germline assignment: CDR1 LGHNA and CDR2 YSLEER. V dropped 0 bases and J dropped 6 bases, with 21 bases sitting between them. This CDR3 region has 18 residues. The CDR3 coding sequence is TGCGCCAGCAGCCAAGATCCCCTTTTCGGACAAGGGGGCAATGAGCAGTTCTTC. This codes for CASSQDPLFGQGGNEQFF.

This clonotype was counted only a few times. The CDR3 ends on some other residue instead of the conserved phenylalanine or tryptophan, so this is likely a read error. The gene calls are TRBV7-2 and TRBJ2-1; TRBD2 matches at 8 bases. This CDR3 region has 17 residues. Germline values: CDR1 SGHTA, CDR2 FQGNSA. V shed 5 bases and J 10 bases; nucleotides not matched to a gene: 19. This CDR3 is CASSPLAGGASFKEQFL. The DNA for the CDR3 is TGTGCCAGCAGCCCCCTCGCGGGGGGCGCATCCTTTAAGGAGCAGTTCCTC.

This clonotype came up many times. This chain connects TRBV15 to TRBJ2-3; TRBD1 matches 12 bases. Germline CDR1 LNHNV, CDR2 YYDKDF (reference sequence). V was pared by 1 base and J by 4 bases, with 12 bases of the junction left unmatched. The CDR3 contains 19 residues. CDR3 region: CATSRVSLPGQGASDTQYF. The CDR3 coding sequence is TGTGCCACCAGCAGAGTCTCGTTACCGGGACAGGGGGCATCAGATACGCAGTATTTT.

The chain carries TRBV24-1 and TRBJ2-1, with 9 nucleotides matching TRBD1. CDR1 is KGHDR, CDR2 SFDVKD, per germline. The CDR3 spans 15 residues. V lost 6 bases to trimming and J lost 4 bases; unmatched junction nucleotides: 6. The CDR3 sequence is CATSPGTGSYNEQFF. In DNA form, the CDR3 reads TGTGCCACCAGTCCTGGGACAGGGTCATACAATGAGCAGTTCTTC.

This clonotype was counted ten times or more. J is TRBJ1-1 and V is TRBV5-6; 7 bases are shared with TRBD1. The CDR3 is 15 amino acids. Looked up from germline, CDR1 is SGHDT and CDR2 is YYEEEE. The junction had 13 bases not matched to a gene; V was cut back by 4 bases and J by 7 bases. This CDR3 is CASSRTDRVFGEAFF. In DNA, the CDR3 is TGTGCCAGCAGCCGGACCGACAGGGTGTTTGGTGAAGCTTTCTTT.

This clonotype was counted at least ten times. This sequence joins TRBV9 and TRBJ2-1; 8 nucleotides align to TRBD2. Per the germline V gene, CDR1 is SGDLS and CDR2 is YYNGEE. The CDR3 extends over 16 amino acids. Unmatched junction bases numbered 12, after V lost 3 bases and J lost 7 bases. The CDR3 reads CASSAKTSVTKNEQFF. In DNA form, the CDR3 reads TGTGCCAGCAGCGCCAAGACTAGCGTAACTAAAAATGAGCAGTTCTTC.

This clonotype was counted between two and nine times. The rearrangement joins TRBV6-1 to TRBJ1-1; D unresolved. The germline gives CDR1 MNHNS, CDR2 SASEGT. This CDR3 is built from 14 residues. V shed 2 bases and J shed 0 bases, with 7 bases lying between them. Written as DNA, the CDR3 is TGTGCCAGCAGTGAAAGTTGGGTGAACACTGAAGCTTTCTTT. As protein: CASSESWVNTEAFF.